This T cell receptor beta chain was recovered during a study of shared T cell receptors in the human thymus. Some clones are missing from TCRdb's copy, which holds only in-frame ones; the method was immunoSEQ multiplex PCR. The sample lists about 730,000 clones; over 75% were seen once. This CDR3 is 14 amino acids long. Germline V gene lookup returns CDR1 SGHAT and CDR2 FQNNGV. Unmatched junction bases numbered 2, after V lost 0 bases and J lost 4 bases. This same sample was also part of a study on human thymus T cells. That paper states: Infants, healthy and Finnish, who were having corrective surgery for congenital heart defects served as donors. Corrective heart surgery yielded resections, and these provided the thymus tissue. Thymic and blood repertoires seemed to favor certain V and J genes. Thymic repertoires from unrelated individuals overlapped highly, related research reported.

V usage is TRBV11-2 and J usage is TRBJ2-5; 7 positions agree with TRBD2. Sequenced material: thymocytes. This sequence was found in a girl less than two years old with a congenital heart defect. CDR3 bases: TGTGCCAGCAGCTTAGATTCTAGCGGAGAGACCCAGTACTTC. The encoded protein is CASSLDSSGETQYF.